A selection of T cell receptor beta chains follows, all from one sample in a study of CD8 T cells in Susac syndrome. TCRdb re-called the immunoSEQ multiplex PCR reads through MiXCR, storing one row per CDR3 protein. Here the sample spans roughly 190,000 distinct CDR3 sequences, over 75% being singletons. Sequenced: CD4+ T cells from PBMCs. Every receptor here comes from a human donor with Susac syndrome. The CDR3 runs from the conserved cysteine through the conserved F or W. Each record gives: D gene, V gene, J gene, clone size, CDR3 DNA, CDR3 protein. A D gene is named only where the DNA matches it firmly. A clone size is listed for some rows: how often the clone was seen (once, few, many), or a class if it is expanded.

d_call: NA
v_call: TRBV28
j_call: TRBJ1-1
clone_size: once
cdr3_nt: TGTGCCAGCAGTTTATCGCGGGGTCATAACACTGAAGCTTTCTTT
cdr3_aa: CASSLSRGHNTEAFF

d_call: TRBD1
v_call: TRBV6-1
j_call: TRBJ1-5
clone_size: NA
cdr3_nt: TGTGCCAGCGACAGGGATAATCAGCCCCAGCATTTT
cdr3_aa: CASDRDNQPQHF

d_call: TRBD1
v_call: TRBV5-1
j_call: TRBJ1-5
clone_size: NA
cdr3_nt: TGCGCCAGCACCGAGGACAGGGGAAAACAGCCCCAGCATTTT
cdr3_aa: CASTEDRGKQPQHF

d_call: TRBD2
v_call: TRBV12-5
j_call: TRBJ2-5
clone_size: NA
cdr3_nt: TGTGCTAGTGGTCCCGGACTAGCGGGGGGGCTGGAGACCCAGTACTTC
cdr3_aa: CASGPGLAGGLETQYF

d_call: NA
v_call: TRBV4-1
j_call: TRBJ1-2
clone_size: NA
cdr3_nt: TGCGCCAGCAGATTTTTAGAAGGGAGTGGTGGCTACACCTTC
cdr3_aa: CASRFLEGSGGYTF

d_call: NA
v_call: TRBV6-1
j_call: TRBJ1-1
clone_size: NA
cdr3_nt: TGTGCCAGCAGTCAATTCCTACGGCCCCGGATGAACACTGAAGCTTTCTTT
cdr3_aa: CASSQFLRPRMNTEAFF

d_call: TRBD1
v_call: TRBV2
j_call: TRBJ2-1
clone_size: NA
cdr3_nt: TGTGCCAACAAAGACAGGGTATGGGGTGAGCAGTTCTTC
cdr3_aa: CANKDRVWGEQFF

d_call: NA
v_call: TRBV18
j_call: TRBJ2-1
clone_size: NA
cdr3_nt: TGTGCCAGCTCACCGCCGGGACACCAATACAATGAGCAGTTCTTC
cdr3_aa: CASSPPGHQYNEQFF

d_call: NA
v_call: TRBV7-8
j_call: TRBJ2-2
clone_size: NA
cdr3_nt: TGTGCCAGCAGCACCCGCCGGGGCACGAACACCGGGGAGCTGTTTTTT
cdr3_aa: CASSTRRGTNTGELFF

d_call: TRBD2
v_call: TRBV10-3
j_call: TRBJ2-7
clone_size: NA
cdr3_nt: TGTGCCATCAGTCCGGGACTAGCGGGAGAGGAGTACTTC
cdr3_aa: CAISPGLAGEEYF

d_call: TRBD1
v_call: TRBV20-1
j_call: TRBJ1-1
clone_size: NA
cdr3_nt: TGCAGTGCGAGAAACCCGGGACAGGGAAAAATTCAAATCAGTGAAGCTTTCTTT
cdr3_aa: CSARNPGQGKIQISEAFF

d_call: TRBD2
v_call: TRBV3-1
j_call: TRBJ2-1
clone_size: once
cdr3_nt: TGTGCCAGCAACAGACTAGCGGGAAATAATGAGCAGTTCTTC
cdr3_aa: CASNRLAGNNEQFF

d_call: NA
v_call: TRBV11-2
j_call: TRBJ2-7
clone_size: NA
cdr3_nt: TGTGCCAGCAGACCCGACGGACACATGTCCTACGAGCAGTACTTC
cdr3_aa: CASRPDGHMSYEQYF

d_call: TRBD1
v_call: TRBV20-1
j_call: TRBJ2-1
clone_size: NA
cdr3_nt: TGCAGTGCCGCCGCTTTGACAGGGGTGAATGAGCAGTTCTTC
cdr3_aa: CSAAALTGVNEQFF

d_call: NA
v_call: TRBV5-1
j_call: TRBJ1-1
clone_size: NA
cdr3_nt: TGCGCCAGCAGCTCGGGGTGGGGCACTGAAGCTTTCTTT
cdr3_aa: CASSSGWGTEAFF

d_call: TRBD1
v_call: TRBV28
j_call: TRBJ1-1
clone_size: NA
cdr3_nt: TGTGCCAGCAGTTTTCCATATGGGACAGCTGAAGCTTTCTTT
cdr3_aa: CASSFPYGTAEAFF

d_call: TRBD2
v_call: TRBV9
j_call: TRBJ2-3
clone_size: NA
cdr3_nt: TGTGCCAGCAGCGCCTCCCCGGGACTATGTACAAATACGCAGTATTTT
cdr3_aa: CASSASPGLCTNTQYF

d_call: TRBD1
v_call: TRBV18
j_call: TRBJ2-1
clone_size: NA
cdr3_nt: TGTGCCAGCTCACTCACCTTGCCGACAGGGTTCCACAATGAGCAGTTCTTC
cdr3_aa: CASSLTLPTGFHNEQFF

d_call: NA
v_call: TRBV2
j_call: TRBJ2-5
clone_size: NA
cdr3_nt: TGTGCCAGCAGTTCGGACTCCTCGGGCTTCGAGACCCAGTACTTC
cdr3_aa: CASSSDSSGFETQYF

d_call: NA
v_call: TRBV5-6
j_call: TRBJ1-4
clone_size: once
cdr3_nt: TGTGCCAGCAGCGGTTCCGGGACCCCTAATGAAAAACTGTTTTTT
cdr3_aa: CASSGSGTPNEKLFF

d_call: NA
v_call: TRBV18
j_call: TRBJ1-1
clone_size: NA
cdr3_nt: TGTGCCAGCTCACCAGCAGGTCAACCAAACACTGAAGCTTTCTTT
cdr3_aa: CASSPAGQPNTEAFF

d_call: NA
v_call: TRBV10-3
j_call: TRBJ2-7
clone_size: NA
cdr3_nt: TGTGCCATCAGTGGTCAAATGCGCGAGCAGTACTTC
cdr3_aa: CAISGQMREQYF

d_call: NA
v_call: TRBV10-3
j_call: TRBJ1-2
clone_size: NA
cdr3_nt: TGTGCCATCAGTACCGGCGGTTACTATGGCTACACCTTC
cdr3_aa: CAISTGGYYGYTF

d_call: NA
v_call: TRBV5-1
j_call: TRBJ1-3
clone_size: NA
cdr3_nt: TGCGCCAGCAAGCCGCTAACCTCTGGAAACACCATATATTTT
cdr3_aa: CASKPLTSGNTIYF

d_call: TRBD1
v_call: TRBV20-1
j_call: TRBJ1-4
clone_size: NA
cdr3_nt: TGCAGTGCTCCCGGGACAGGGAATGAAAAACTGTTTTTT
cdr3_aa: CSAPGTGNEKLFF

d_call: NA
v_call: TRBV6-5
j_call: TRBJ1-2
clone_size: NA
cdr3_nt: TGTGCCAGCAGTTACTCGAGGGGGATTATAGGCTACACCTTC
cdr3_aa: CASSYSRGIIGYTF

d_call: NA
v_call: TRBV15
j_call: TRBJ2-7
clone_size: NA
cdr3_nt: TGTGCCACCAGCGCCAGGGACTCCGGTGGCGAGCAGTACTTC
cdr3_aa: CATSARDSGGEQYF

d_call: NA
v_call: TRBV3-1
j_call: TRBJ1-1
clone_size: once
cdr3_nt: TGTGCCAGCAGCCAAGAAAGACTGAAGAACACTGAAGCTTTCTTT
cdr3_aa: CASSQERLKNTEAFF

d_call: NA
v_call: TRBV2
j_call: TRBJ1-4
clone_size: NA
cdr3_nt: TGTGCCAGCAACCACGAGGATTTTCAAAAACTGTTTTTT
cdr3_aa: CASNHEDFQKLFF

d_call: TRBD2
v_call: TRBV5-4
j_call: TRBJ2-7
clone_size: NA
cdr3_nt: TGTGCCAGCAGCTCTAAACAAGGACTAGCGGGAGGAAGGTACGAGCAGTACTTC
cdr3_aa: CASSSKQGLAGGRYEQYF

d_call: TRBD2
v_call: TRBV27
j_call: TRBJ2-7
clone_size: once
cdr3_nt: TGTGCCAGCAGTTCTCCACTAGCGGGAGTTAGGTACGAGCAGTACTTC
cdr3_aa: CASSSPLAGVRYEQYF

d_call: NA
v_call: TRBV5-8
j_call: TRBJ2-7
clone_size: few
cdr3_nt: TGTGCCAGCAGCCGGACGGGGGCCTACGAGCAGTACTTC
cdr3_aa: CASSRTGAYEQYF

d_call: NA
v_call: TRBV11-3
j_call: TRBJ2-5
clone_size: NA
cdr3_nt: TGTGCCAGCAGCTTAGGAGCGAGAGAGACCCAGTACTTC
cdr3_aa: CASSLGARETQYF

d_call: NA
v_call: TRBV20-1
j_call: TRBJ2-2
clone_size: NA
cdr3_nt: TGCAGTGCCAGTACAGGGACCGGGGAGCTGTTTTTT
cdr3_aa: CSASTGTGELFF

d_call: NA
v_call: TRBV7-9
j_call: TRBJ1-1
clone_size: NA
cdr3_nt: TGTGCCAGCAGAAAAGGACCCCAGAACACTGAAGCTTTCTTT
cdr3_aa: CASRKGPQNTEAFF

d_call: NA
v_call: TRBV6-2/TRBV6-3
j_call: TRBJ2-7
clone_size: NA
cdr3_nt: TGTGCCAGCAGTTACGGTTCGACATTGCAGGGCGAGCAGTACTTC
cdr3_aa: CASSYGSTLQGEQYF

d_call: NA
v_call: TRBV19
j_call: TRBJ1-5
clone_size: NA
cdr3_nt: TGTGCCAGTACTGACGGGTATAGCAATCAGCCCCAGCATTTT
cdr3_aa: CASTDGYSNQPQHF

d_call: NA
v_call: TRBV20-1
j_call: TRBJ1-1
clone_size: NA
cdr3_nt: TGCAGTGCTAGAGATCCTAAGGGAGGGAACACTGAAGCTTTCTTT
cdr3_aa: CSARDPKGGNTEAFF

d_call: NA
v_call: TRBV5-1
j_call: TRBJ1-1
clone_size: NA
cdr3_nt: TGCGCCAGCAGCTCGGAGGGTTTTTTGGGGAGAGAAGCTTTCTTT
cdr3_aa: CASSSEGFLGREAFF

d_call: NA
v_call: TRBV20-1
j_call: TRBJ1-5
clone_size: NA
cdr3_nt: TGCAGTGCAGCCCAGGGTCATGGCAATCAGCCCCAGCATTTT
cdr3_aa: CSAAQGHGNQPQHF

d_call: TRBD1
v_call: TRBV9
j_call: TRBJ1-2
clone_size: NA
cdr3_nt: TGTGCCAGCAGCGTAGACCCATTAGGACAGGGCGATGACTATGGCTACACCTTC
cdr3_aa: CASSVDPLGQGDDYGYTF

d_call: TRBD2
v_call: TRBV7-2
j_call: TRBJ2-3
clone_size: NA
cdr3_nt: TGTGCCAGCAGGATAACTAGCGGGAGTACTGCAGATACGCAGTATTTT
cdr3_aa: CASRITSGSTADTQYF

d_call: NA
v_call: TRBV5-6
j_call: TRBJ2-7
clone_size: NA
cdr3_nt: TGTGCCAGCAGCTCCACAGCCGGGACTCGACCCTACGAGCAGTACTTC
cdr3_aa: CASSSTAGTRPYEQYF

d_call: TRBD1
v_call: TRBV28
j_call: TRBJ1-2
clone_size: NA
cdr3_nt: TGTGCCAGCAGGGGGACAGGGGTAGACTATGGCTACACCTTC
cdr3_aa: CASRGTGVDYGYTF

d_call: NA
v_call: TRBV29-1
j_call: TRBJ1-2
clone_size: once
cdr3_nt: TGCAGCGTTGGTTCTGGTGCTTTCGGAGGCTACACCTTC
cdr3_aa: CSVGSGAFGGYTF

d_call: NA
v_call: TRBV4-1
j_call: TRBJ2-4
clone_size: NA
cdr3_nt: TGCGCCAGCAGCCAACCGGGACCCAACATTCAGTACTTC
cdr3_aa: CASSQPGPNIQYF

d_call: TRBD2
v_call: TRBV6-1
j_call: TRBJ2-1
clone_size: NA
cdr3_nt: TGTGCCAGCATCGAGACTAGCGGGGGGGCGTCCTACAATGAGCAGTTCTTC
cdr3_aa: CASIETSGGASYNEQFF

d_call: TRBD2
v_call: TRBV24-1
j_call: TRBJ2-1
clone_size: NA
cdr3_nt: TGTGCCACCAGTGGGGGTAGCGGGGGGAGTAATGAGCAGTTCTTC
cdr3_aa: CATSGGSGGSNEQFF

d_call: NA
v_call: TRBV25-1
j_call: TRBJ1-2
clone_size: NA
cdr3_nt: TGTGCCAGCAGTGACCTCTCCGGGACAACCTATGGCTACACCTTC
cdr3_aa: CASSDLSGTTYGYTF

d_call: NA
v_call: TRBV5-6
j_call: TRBJ2-5
clone_size: NA
cdr3_nt: TGTGCCAGCAGCTTACGCGACTTAGAGACCCAGTACTTC
cdr3_aa: CASSLRDLETQYF

d_call: NA
v_call: TRBV5-4
j_call: TRBJ2-2
clone_size: NA
cdr3_nt: TGTGCCAGCAGCACTTTACAGGGAGGGGAGACCGGGGAGCTGTTTTTT
cdr3_aa: CASSTLQGGETGELFF

d_call: NA
v_call: TRBV11-2
j_call: TRBJ2-3
clone_size: NA
cdr3_nt: TGTGCCAGCAGCGTAAGCACTAGCACAGATACGCAGTATTTT
cdr3_aa: CASSVSTSTDTQYF

d_call: NA
v_call: TRBV13
j_call: TRBJ2-2
clone_size: NA
cdr3_nt: TGTGCCAGCACCCTGACGTTGGACAAACTAAACACCGGGGAGCTGTTTTTT
cdr3_aa: CASTLTLDKLNTGELFF

d_call: TRBD1
v_call: TRBV14
j_call: TRBJ2-4
clone_size: NA
cdr3_nt: TGTGCCAGCAGCCTCCCGGGACAGGGGGCAAGGGGAGCCAAAAACATTCAGTACTTC
cdr3_aa: CASSLPGQGARGAKNIQYF

d_call: NA
v_call: TRBV7-9
j_call: TRBJ1-1
clone_size: NA
cdr3_nt: TGTGCCAGCAGCCCCACACTGCGACAAAGGACGGACACTGAAGCTTTCTTT
cdr3_aa: CASSPTLRQRTDTEAFF

d_call: NA
v_call: TRBV28
j_call: TRBJ2-5
clone_size: NA
cdr3_nt: TGTGCCAGCAATAGACGGGATCAGGAGACCCAGTACTTC
cdr3_aa: CASNRRDQETQYF

d_call: NA
v_call: TRBV24-1
j_call: TRBJ2-1
clone_size: few
cdr3_nt: TGTGCCACCTACAGCGGAGACTACAATGAGCAGTTCTTC
cdr3_aa: CATYSGDYNEQFF

d_call: NA
v_call: TRBV29-1
j_call: TRBJ2-5
clone_size: NA
cdr3_nt: TGCAGCGTCGCTGTGGCACGGACCCAGTACTTC
cdr3_aa: CSVAVARTQYF

d_call: NA
v_call: TRBV18
j_call: TRBJ2-4
clone_size: NA
cdr3_nt: TGTGCCAGCTCCCGGACGGGAATAGCCAAAAACATTCAGTACTTC
cdr3_aa: CASSRTGIAKNIQYF

d_call: TRBD2
v_call: TRBV20-1
j_call: TRBJ2-5
clone_size: NA
cdr3_nt: TGCAGTGCTAGACTAGCGGGTCACCAAGAGACCCAGTACTTC
cdr3_aa: CSARLAGHQETQYF